One sample yielded the 13 T cell receptor beta chains listed below, sequenced in a study of cytomegalovirus exposure and HLA in healthy donors. With 60 Vbeta and 13 Jbeta primers, the PCR was carried out. TCRdb keeps only in-frame clones here, not all; method: immunoSEQ multiplex PCR. The profile shows around 180,000 clones, around 68% of them singletons. Sequenced: PBMCs. The origin of the receptors is a girl aged 5-17 years in good health and CMV-seronegative.

The chain is built from TRBV18 and TRBJ1-1; D is unresolved. The V gene's germline CDR1 is KGHSH and CDR2 LQKENI. The length of the CDR3 is 14 residues. V shed 6 bases and J shed 0 bases, with 11 bases lying between them. CDR3 sequence (DNA): TGTGCCAGCTCGGAACAGCTCATGAACACTGAAGCTTTCTTT. It yields the protein CASSEQLMNTEAFF.

This clone showed up just once. The CDR3 region has the DNA TGTGCCAGCTCTCTTGAGTATGGCTACACCTTC. Its protein is CASSLEYGYTF. This sequence joins TRBV7-9 and TRBJ1-2; D remains unclear. Between the trimmed V and J ends, which lost 8 bases and 5 bases, there was a span of 9 bases. Germline loops: CDR1 SEHNR, CDR2 FQNEAQ (reference sequence). The CDR3 is 11 residues long.

This clone was picked up one time. V usage is TRBV9 and J usage is TRBJ2-1; 7 bases match TRBD2. The CDR3 runs 15 residues. From germline, CDR1 is SGDLS and CDR2 YYNGEE. With V trimmed by 0 bases and J by 3 bases, 3 bases remained unmatched. CDR3 protein: CASSVGAGDYNEQFF. The CDR3 DNA is TGTGCCAGCAGCGTAGGGGCGGGGGACTACAATGAGCAGTTCTTC.

The V and J genes are TRBV18 and TRBJ1-6; D gene unclear. This CDR3 is 15 amino acids long. Germline CDR1 is KGHSH and CDR2 is LQKENI. V was pared by 2 bases and J by 6 bases, with 11 bases between. DNA of the CDR3: TGTGCCAGCTCACCAGGGCAGAACATTAATTCACCCCTCCACTTT. Its translation: CASSPGQNINSPLHF.

The CDR3 region has the DNA TGTGCCAGCAGCCCTGACAGGAGTCGTCACACTGAAGCTTTCTTT. This translates into CASSPDRSRHTEAFF. The chain is built from TRBV2 and TRBJ1-1, with a tentative D call TRBD1 (6 bases). Germline V CDR1 and CDR2: SNHLY, FYNNEI. CDR3 length equals 15 residues. Trimming left V 6 bases short and J 3 bases short, with 17 bases between.

This chain joins TRBV28 and TRBJ2-5, with TRBD1 identical over 7 bases. Per germline, CDR1 MDHEN and CDR2 SYDVKM. The CDR3 is made up of 15 amino acids. Losses at the gene ends were 5 bases for V and 4 bases for J; bases not matched to a gene: 10. CDR3 sequence (DNA): TGTGCCAGCAGTCGGGTGGTGCAGGGGGTAGAGACCCAGTACTTC. It is translated as CASSRVVQGVETQYF.

The V and J genes are TRBV29-1 and TRBJ2-7, with D tentatively TRBD1 (6 bases). Germline loops: CDR1 SQVTM, CDR2 ANQGSEA. The CDR3 sequence is 12 residues long. With 7 bases removed from V and 1 base from J, the gap between germline ends came to 11 bases. The chain's CDR3 is CSARDTSYEQYF. As DNA, the CDR3 is TGCAGCGCCCGGGACACATCCTACGAGCAGTACTTC.

The rearrangement uses TRBV14 and TRBJ2-3; D unresolved. Looked up from germline, CDR1 is SGHDN and CDR2 is FVKESK. The germline V and J ends were trimmed by 1 base and 6 bases, with 14 bases remaining between them. This CDR3 is 15 amino acids long. The CDR3 sequence: CASSQGVSSRDTQYF. As DNA, the CDR3 is TGTGCCAGCAGCCAAGGAGTGAGCTCCCGGGATACGCAGTATTTT.

The rearrangement links TRBV2 to TRBJ1-1; 7 bases line up with TRBD1. J lost 0 bases, V lost 4 bases, and 5 bases had no gene match. CDR3 length equals 15 residues. Germline CDR1 reads SNHLY; CDR2 reads FYNNEI. This chain's CDR3 is CASSAGTVVNTEAFF. The CDR3 DNA is TGTGCCAGCAGTGCTGGGACAGTTGTGAACACTGAAGCTTTCTTT.

J is TRBJ2-6 and V is TRBV30; the D gene is possibly TRBD2 (5 bases). V was clipped by 4 bases and J by 4 bases, with 11 bases between them. The CDR3 runs 14 residues. Germline assignment: CDR1 GTSNPN and CDR2 SVGIG (reference sequence). The CDR3 here is CAWTPGVGANVLTF. Written as DNA, the CDR3 is TGTGCCTGGACCCCCGGGGTAGGGGCCAACGTCCTGACTTTC.

The chain combines TRBV29-1 with TRBJ2-5; 7 bases match TRBD1. The trim removed 3 bases at V and 1 base at J, leaving 2 bases unmatched. Germline CDR1 SQVTM, CDR2 ANQGSEA. This CDR3 region has 13 residues. The chain's CDR3 is CSVDWDSQETQYF. In DNA, the CDR3 is TGCAGCGTTGACTGGGACAGCCAAGAGACCCAGTACTTC.

This clone was detected only a few times. The CDR3 DNA reads TGTGCCATCAGGGGGACAACAACTAATGAAAAACTGTTTTTT. This encodes CAIRGTTTNEKLFF. The chain links TRBV10-3 to TRBJ1-4, with a tentative D call TRBD1 (6 bases). The CDR3 length is 14 residues. Germline CDR1 ENHRY, CDR2 SYGVKD. The ends were cut back, 6 bases at V and 0 bases at J, with 8 bases in the middle.

The chain links TRBV29-1 to TRBJ2-5, with D unresolved. CDR3 length: 12 amino acids. Germline lookup yields CDR1 SQVTM and CDR2 ANQGSEA. V lost 5 bases to trimming and J lost 0 bases, with 7 bases between them. DNA of the CDR3: TGCAGCGTTTCCCCCGACCAAGAGACCCAGTACTTC. Residues: CSVSPDQETQYF.